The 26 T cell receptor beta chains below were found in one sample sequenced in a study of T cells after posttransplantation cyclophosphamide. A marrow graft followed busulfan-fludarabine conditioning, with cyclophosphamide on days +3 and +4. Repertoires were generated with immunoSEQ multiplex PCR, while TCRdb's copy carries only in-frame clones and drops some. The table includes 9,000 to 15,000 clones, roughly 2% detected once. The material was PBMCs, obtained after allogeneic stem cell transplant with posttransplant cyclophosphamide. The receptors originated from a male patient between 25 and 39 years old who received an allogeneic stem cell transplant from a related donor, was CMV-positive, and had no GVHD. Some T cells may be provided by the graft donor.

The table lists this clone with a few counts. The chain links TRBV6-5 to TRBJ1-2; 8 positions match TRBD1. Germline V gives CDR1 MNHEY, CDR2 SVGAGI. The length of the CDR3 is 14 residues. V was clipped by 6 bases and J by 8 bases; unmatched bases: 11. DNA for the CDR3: TGTGCCAGCAGCGAGCTCGGACAGGGAGGAGGCTACACCTTC. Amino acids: CASSELGQGGGYTF.

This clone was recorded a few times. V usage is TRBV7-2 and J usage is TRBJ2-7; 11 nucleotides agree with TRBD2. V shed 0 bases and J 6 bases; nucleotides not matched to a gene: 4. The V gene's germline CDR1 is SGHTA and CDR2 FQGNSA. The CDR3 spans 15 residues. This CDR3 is CASSLAGTSGSEQYF. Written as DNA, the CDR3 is TGTGCCAGCAGCTTAGCGGGGACTAGCGGCAGCGAGCAGTACTTC.

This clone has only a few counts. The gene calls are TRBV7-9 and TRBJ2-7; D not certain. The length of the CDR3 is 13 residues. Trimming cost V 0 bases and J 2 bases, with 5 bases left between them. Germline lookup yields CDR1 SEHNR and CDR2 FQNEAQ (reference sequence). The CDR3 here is CASSLALTYEQYF. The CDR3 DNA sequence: TGTGCCAGCAGCTTAGCCCTTACCTACGAGCAGTACTTC. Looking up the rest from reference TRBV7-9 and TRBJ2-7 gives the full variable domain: DTGVSQNPRHKITKRGQNVTFRCDPISEHNRLYWYRQTLGQGPEFLTYFQNEAQLEKSRLLSDRFSAERPKGSFSTLEIQRTEQGDSAMYLCASSLALTYEQYFGPGTRLTVT.

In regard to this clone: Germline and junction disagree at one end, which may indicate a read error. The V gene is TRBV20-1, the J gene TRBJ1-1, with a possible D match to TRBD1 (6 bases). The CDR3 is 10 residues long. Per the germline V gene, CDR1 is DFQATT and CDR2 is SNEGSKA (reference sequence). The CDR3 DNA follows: TGTAGGGGGGGTCACACTGAAGCTTTCTTT. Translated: CRGGHTEAFF.

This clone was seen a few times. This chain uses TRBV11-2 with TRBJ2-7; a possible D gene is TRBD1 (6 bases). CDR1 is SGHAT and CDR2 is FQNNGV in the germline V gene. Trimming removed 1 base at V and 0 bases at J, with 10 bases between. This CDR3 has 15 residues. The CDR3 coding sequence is TGTGCCAGCAGCTTAGTTGGACAGTCCTCCTACGAGCAGTACTTC. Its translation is CASSLVGQSSYEQYF.

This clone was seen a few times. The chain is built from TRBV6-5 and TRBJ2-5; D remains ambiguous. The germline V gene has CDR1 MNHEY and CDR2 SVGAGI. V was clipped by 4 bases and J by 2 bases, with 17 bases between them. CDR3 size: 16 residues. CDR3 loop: CASSFRPPPAQETQYF. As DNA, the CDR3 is TGTGCCAGCAGTTTCAGGCCCCCCCCCGCGCAAGAGACCCAGTACTTC.

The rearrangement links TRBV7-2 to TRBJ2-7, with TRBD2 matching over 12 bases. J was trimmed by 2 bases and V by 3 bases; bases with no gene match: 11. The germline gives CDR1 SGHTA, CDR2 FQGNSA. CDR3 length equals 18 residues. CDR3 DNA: TGTGCCAGCAGCTTTCATCTAGCGGGGGGGATGGTAACCTACGAGCAGTACTTC. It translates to CASSFHLAGGMVTYEQYF. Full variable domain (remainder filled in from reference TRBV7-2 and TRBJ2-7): GAGVSQSPSNKVTEKGKDVELRCDPISGHTALYWYRQSLGQGLEFLIYFQGNSAPDKSGLPSDRFSAERTGGSVSTLTIQRTQQEDSAVYLCASSFHLAGGMVTYEQYFGPGTRLTVT.

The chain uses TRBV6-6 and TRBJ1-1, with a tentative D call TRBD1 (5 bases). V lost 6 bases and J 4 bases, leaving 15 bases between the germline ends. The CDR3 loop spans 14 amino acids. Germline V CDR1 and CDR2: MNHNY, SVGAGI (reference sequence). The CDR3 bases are TGTGCCAGCAGCGCCTCGGGGGGGACCACTGAAGCTTTCTTT. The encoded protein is CASSASGGTTEAFF.

CDR3 sequence reads: CASESEHTDTQYF. In DNA, the CDR3 is TGTGCCAGCGAGAGCGAGCACACAGATACGCAGTATTTT. The V and J genes are TRBV2 and TRBJ2-3; D unclear. Per germline, CDR1 SNHLY and CDR2 FYNNEI. V was cut by 8 bases and J by 2 bases, with 11 bases left in between. The CDR3 is made up of 13 amino acids.

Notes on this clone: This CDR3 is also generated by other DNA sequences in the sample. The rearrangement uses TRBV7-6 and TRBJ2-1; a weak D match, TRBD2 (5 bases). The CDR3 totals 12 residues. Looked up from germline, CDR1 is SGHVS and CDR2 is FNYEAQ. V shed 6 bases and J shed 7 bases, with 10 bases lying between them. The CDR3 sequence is CASSPPGNEQFF. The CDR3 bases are TGTGCCAGCAGTCCGCCGGGGAATGAGCAGTTCTTC.

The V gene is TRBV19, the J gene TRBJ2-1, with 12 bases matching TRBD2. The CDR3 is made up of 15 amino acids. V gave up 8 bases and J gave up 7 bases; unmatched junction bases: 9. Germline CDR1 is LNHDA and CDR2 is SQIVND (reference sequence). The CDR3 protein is CASWGLAGGLNEQFF. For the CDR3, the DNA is TGTGCCAGTTGGGGCCTAGCGGGGGGGTTAAATGAGCAGTTCTTC.

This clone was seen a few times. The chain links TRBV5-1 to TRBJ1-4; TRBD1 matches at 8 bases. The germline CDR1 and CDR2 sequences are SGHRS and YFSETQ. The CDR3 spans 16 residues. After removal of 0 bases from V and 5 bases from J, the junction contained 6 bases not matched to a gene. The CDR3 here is CASSLAVGTGNEKLFF. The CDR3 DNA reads TGCGCCAGCAGCTTGGCCGTTGGGACAGGAAATGAAAAACTGTTTTTT.

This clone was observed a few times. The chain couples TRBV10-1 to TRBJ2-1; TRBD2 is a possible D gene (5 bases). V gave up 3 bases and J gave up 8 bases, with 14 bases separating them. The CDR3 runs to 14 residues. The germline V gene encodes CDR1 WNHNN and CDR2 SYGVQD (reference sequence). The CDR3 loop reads CASSDLTSFDEQFF. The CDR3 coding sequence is TGCGCCAGCAGTGATCTTACTAGTTTCGATGAGCAGTTCTTC.

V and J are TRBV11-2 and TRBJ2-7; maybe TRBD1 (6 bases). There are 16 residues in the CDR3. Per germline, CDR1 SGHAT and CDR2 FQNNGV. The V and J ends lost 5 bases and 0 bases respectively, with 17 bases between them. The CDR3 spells CASSGPDSSISYEQYF. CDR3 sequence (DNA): TGTGCCAGCAGCGGGCCGGACAGTTCTATCTCCTACGAGCAGTACTTC. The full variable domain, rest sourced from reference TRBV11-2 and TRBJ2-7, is EAGVAQSPRYKIIEKRQSVAFWCNPISGHATLYWYQQILGQGPKLLIQFQNNGVVDDSQLPKDRFSAERLKGVDSTLKIQPAKLEDSAVYLCASSGPDSSISYEQYFGPGTRLTVT.

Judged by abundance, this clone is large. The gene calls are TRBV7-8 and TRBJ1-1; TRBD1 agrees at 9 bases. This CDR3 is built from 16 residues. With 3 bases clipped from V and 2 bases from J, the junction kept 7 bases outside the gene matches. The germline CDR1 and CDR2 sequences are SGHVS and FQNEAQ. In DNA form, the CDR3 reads TGTGCCAGCAGCTTGGCCGGGACAGGGTTAAACACTGAAGCTTTCTTT. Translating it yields CASSLAGTGLNTEAFF.

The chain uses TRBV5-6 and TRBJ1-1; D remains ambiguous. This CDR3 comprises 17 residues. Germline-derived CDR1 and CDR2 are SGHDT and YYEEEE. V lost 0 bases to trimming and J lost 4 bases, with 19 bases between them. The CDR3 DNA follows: TGTGCCAGCAGCTTGGCCGGTAATAGGGAGGGTGTCACTGAAGCTTTCTTT. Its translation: CASSLAGNREGVTEAFF.

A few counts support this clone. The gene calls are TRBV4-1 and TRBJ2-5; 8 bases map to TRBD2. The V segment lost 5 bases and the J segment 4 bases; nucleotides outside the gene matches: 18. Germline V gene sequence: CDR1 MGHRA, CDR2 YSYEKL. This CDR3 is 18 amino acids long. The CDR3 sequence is CASSFQLSAGVTLETQYF. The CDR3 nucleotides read TGCGCCAGCAGCTTCCAGTTGTCAGCGGGGGTTACCCTAGAGACCCAGTACTTC.

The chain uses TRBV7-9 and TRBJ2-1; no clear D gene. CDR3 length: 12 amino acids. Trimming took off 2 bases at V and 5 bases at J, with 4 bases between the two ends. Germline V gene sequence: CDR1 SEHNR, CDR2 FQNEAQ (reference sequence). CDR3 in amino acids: CASSLSNNEQFF. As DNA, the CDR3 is TGTGCCAGCAGCTTATCCAACAATGAGCAGTTCTTC.

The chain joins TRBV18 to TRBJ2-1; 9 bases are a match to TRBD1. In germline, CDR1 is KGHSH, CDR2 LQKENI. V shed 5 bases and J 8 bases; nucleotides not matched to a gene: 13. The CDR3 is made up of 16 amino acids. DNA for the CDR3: TGTGCCAGCTCAGAACATCCGGGACAGGGCCGCTATGAGCAGTTCTTC. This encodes CASSEHPGQGRYEQFF.

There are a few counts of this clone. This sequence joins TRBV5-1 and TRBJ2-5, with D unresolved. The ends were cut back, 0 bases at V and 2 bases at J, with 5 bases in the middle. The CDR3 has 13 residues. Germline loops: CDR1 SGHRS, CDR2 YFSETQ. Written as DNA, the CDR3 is TGCGCCAGCAGCTTGGGGCCTCAAGAGACCCAGTACTTC. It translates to CASSLGPQETQYF.

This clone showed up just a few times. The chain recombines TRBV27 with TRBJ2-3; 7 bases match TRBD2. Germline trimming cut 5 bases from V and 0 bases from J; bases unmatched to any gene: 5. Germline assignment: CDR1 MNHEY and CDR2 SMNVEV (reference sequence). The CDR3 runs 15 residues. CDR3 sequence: CASSTGTTSTDTQYF. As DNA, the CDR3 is TGTGCCAGCAGTACCGGGACTACTAGCACAGATACGCAGTATTTT.

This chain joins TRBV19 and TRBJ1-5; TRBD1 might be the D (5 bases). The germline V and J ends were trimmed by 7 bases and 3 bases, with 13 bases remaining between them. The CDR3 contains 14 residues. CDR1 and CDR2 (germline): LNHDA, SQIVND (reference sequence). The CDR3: CASNVQGTNQPQHF. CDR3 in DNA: TGTGCCAGTAATGTTCAGGGAACCAATCAGCCCCAGCATTTT.

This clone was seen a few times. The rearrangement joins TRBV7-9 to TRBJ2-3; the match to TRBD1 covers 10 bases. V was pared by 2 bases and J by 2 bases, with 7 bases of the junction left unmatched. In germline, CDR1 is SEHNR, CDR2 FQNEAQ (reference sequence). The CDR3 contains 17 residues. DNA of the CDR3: TGTGCCAGCAGCTTATTTGGGGGACAGGGGACCACAGATACGCAGTATTTT. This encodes CASSLFGGQGTTDTQYF.

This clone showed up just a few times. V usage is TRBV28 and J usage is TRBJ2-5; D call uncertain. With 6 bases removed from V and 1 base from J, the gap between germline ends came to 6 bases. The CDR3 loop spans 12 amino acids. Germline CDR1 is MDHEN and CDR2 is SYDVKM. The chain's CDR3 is CASSQAQETQYF. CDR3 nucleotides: TGTGCCAGCAGCCAAGCCCAAGAGACCCAGTACTTC.

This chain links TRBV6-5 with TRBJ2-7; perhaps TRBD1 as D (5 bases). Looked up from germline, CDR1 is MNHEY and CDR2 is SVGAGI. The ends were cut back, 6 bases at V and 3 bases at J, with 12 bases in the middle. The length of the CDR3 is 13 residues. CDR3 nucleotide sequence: TGTGCCAGCAGCCGACAGTTGGGCTACGAGCAGTACTTC. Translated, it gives CASSRQLGYEQYF.

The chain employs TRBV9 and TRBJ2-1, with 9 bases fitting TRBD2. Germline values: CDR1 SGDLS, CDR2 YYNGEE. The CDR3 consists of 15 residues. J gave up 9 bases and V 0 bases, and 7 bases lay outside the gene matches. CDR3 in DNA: TGTGCCAGCAGCGTAGGCGGGGGGGCCTTTACTGAGCAGTTCTTC. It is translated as CASSVGGGAFTEQFF.